The 11 T cell receptor beta chains presented below share a single source sample, sequenced in a study of blood T cell repertoires in COVID-19. Profiling relied on immunoSEQ multiplex PCR, and the TCRdb table lists in-frame clones only, not all of them. The sample shows 250,000 to 350,000 clones, roughly 83% of them seen only once. The sample taken for sequencing was peripheral blood. The receptors were gathered from a human donor with COVID-19, enrolled during active disease. The donor label of this sample is uncertain.

The chain carries TRBV27 and TRBJ1-6; D call uncertain. Looked up from germline, CDR1 is MNHEY and CDR2 is SMNVEV (reference sequence). CDR3 length: 15 amino acids. The ends were cut back, 2 bases at V and 2 bases at J, with 7 bases in the middle. CDR3 bases: TGTGCCAGCAGTTTAACTCCCCCCTATAATTCACCCCTCCACTTT. Protein sequence: CASSLTPPYNSPLHF.

The chain employs TRBV5-1 and TRBJ1-2; 9 positions match TRBD1. Germline loops: CDR1 SGHRS, CDR2 YFSETQ. With V trimmed by 2 bases and J by 1 base, 12 bases remained unmatched. CDR3 size: 18 residues. The chain's CDR3 is CASSLTASGTGINYGYTF. The CDR3 DNA reads TGCGCCAGCAGCTTAACCGCTTCCGGGACAGGGATTAACTATGGCTACACCTTC.

The chain links TRBV5-1 to TRBJ1-3; no clear D. The CDR3 length is 14 residues. The germline V and J ends were trimmed by 0 bases and 4 bases, with 8 bases remaining between them. Germline assignment: CDR1 SGHRS and CDR2 YFSETQ. The CDR3, as DNA: TGCGCCAGCAGCTTGGGAACAGAAGGAAACACCATATATTTT. Its protein product is CASSLGTEGNTIYF.

J is TRBJ1-5 and V is TRBV27; a weak D match, TRBD1 (6 bases). Deletions cut 4 bases from V and 4 bases from J, with 14 bases between. Germline loops: CDR1 MNHEY, CDR2 SMNVEV (reference sequence). The CDR3 consists of 15 residues. The CDR3 DNA reads TGTGCCAGCAGTTACCAGGGGTGGGGGAATCAGCCCCAGCATTTT. This encodes CASSYQGWGNQPQHF.

The gene calls are TRBV2 and TRBJ1-5; 10 positions match TRBD1. Germline V gene sequence: CDR1 SNHLY, CDR2 FYNNEI. The V and J ends lost 3 bases and 6 bases, in that order; junction bases with no gene match: 2. The CDR3 has 14 amino acids. The CDR3 DNA follows: TGTGCCAGCAGTGATGGGACAGGGGTTCAGCCCCAGCATTTT. Translating gives CASSDGTGVQPQHF.

This chain joins TRBV29-1 and TRBJ2-7; TRBD2 matches 14 bases. CDR3 length equals 16 residues. Trimming removed 1 base from V and 6 bases from J; junction bases left unmatched: 8. CDR1 is SQVTM and CDR2 is ANQGSEA in the germline V gene. The CDR3 nucleotides read TGCAGCGTTGAAGCCTCCCGACTAGCGGGAGGGTCCGAGCAGTACTTC. Translated: CSVEASRLAGGSEQYF.

Here the CDR3 DNA reads TGTGCCAGCAGCCAGAGTAGCGGGTACAATGAGCAGTTCTTC. Encoded protein: CASSQSSGYNEQFF. The rearrangement uses TRBV14 and TRBJ2-1; TRBD2 aligns across 7 bases. The CDR3 runs to 14 residues. Germline V CDR1 and CDR2: SGHDN, FVKESK. The junction had 3 bases not matched to a gene; V was cut back by 3 bases and J by 4 bases.

This chain connects TRBV7-9 to TRBJ2-2, with a possible D match to TRBD1 (8 bases). CDR3 size: 15 residues. Trimming pared 2 bases from V and 3 bases from J, leaving 10 bases between. The germline V gene encodes CDR1 SEHNR and CDR2 FQNEAQ (reference sequence). CDR3 protein: CASSLTGGDTGELFF. The CDR3 nucleotides read TGTGCCAGCAGCTTAACAGGGGGGGACACCGGGGAGCTGTTTTTT.

The chain combines TRBV7-2 with TRBJ1-5, with D uncertain. Germline loops: CDR1 SGHTA, CDR2 FQGNSA. Trimming cost V 2 bases and J 4 bases, with 9 bases left between them. There are 14 residues in the CDR3. Here the CDR3 reads CASSLRSQNQPQHF. Here the CDR3 DNA reads TGTGCCAGCAGCTTAAGGTCACAGAATCAGCCCCAGCATTTT.

The chain couples TRBV6-5 to TRBJ1-5; D remains unclear. CDR3 length: 14 amino acids. The V gene lost 2 bases and the J gene lost 5 bases, with 10 bases spanning the gap. CDR1 and CDR2 (germline): MNHEY, SVGAGI. The CDR3: CASSYGEGDQPQHF. Written as DNA, the CDR3 is TGTGCCAGCAGTTACGGAGAAGGAGATCAGCCCCAGCATTTT.

The J gene is TRBJ1-1, the V gene TRBV11-2; 12 nucleotides match TRBD1. This CDR3 contains 18 residues. V lost 2 bases to trimming and J lost 1 base; unmatched junction nucleotides: 8. CDR1 is SGHAT and CDR2 is FQNNGV in the germline V gene. The DNA for the CDR3 is TGTGCCAGCAGCTTATACCGTGGGACAGGGGGCGCGAACACTGAAGCTTTCTTT. Translated, it gives CASSLYRGTGGANTEAFF.